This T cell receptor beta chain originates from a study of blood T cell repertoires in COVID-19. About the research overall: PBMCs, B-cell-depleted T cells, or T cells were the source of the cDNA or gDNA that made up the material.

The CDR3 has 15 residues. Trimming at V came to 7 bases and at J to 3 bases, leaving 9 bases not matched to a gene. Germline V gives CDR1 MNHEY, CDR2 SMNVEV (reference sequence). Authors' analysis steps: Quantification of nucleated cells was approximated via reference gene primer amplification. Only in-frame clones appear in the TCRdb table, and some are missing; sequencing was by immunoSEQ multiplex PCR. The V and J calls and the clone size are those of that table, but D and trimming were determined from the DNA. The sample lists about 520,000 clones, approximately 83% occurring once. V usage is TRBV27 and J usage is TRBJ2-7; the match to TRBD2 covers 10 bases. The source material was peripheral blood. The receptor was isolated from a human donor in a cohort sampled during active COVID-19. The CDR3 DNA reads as TGTGCCAGCAAAGGAAGCGGGAGGGATCTCTACGAGCAGTACTTC. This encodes CASKGSGRDLYEQYF.